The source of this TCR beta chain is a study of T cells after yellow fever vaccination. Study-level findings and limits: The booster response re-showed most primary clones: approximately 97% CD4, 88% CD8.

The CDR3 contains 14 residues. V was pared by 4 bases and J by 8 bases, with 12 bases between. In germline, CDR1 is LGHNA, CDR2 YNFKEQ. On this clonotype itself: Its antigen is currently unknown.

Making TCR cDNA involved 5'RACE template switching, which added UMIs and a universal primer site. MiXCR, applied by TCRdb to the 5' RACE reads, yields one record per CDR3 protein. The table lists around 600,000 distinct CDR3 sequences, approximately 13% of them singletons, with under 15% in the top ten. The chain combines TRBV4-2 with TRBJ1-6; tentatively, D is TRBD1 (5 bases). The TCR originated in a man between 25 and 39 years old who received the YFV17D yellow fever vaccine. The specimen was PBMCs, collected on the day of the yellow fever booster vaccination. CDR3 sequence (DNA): TGTGCCAGCAGCCCGGGGACGGAACATTCACCCCTCCACTTT. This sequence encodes CASSPGTEHSPLHF.